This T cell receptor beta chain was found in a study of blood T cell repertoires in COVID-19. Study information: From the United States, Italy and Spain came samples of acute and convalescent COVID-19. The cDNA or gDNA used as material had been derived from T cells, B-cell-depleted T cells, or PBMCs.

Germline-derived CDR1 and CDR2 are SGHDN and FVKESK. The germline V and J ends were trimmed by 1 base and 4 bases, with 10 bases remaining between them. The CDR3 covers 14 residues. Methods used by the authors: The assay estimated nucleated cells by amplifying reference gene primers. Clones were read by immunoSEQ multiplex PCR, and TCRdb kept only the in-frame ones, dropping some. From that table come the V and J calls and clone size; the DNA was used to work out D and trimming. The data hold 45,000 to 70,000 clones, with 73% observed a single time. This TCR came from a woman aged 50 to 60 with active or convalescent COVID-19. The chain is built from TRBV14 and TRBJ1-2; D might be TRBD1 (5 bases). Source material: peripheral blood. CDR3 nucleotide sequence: TGTGCCAGCAGCCAAGTTAGGACACCCTATGGCTACACCTTC. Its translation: CASSQVRTPYGYTF. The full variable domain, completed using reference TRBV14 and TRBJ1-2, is EAGVTQFPSHSVIEKGQTVTLRCDPISGHDNLYWYRRVMGKEIKFLLHFVKESKQDESGMPNNRFLAERTGGTYSTLKVQPAELEDSGVYFCASSQVRTPYGYTFGSGTRLTVV.